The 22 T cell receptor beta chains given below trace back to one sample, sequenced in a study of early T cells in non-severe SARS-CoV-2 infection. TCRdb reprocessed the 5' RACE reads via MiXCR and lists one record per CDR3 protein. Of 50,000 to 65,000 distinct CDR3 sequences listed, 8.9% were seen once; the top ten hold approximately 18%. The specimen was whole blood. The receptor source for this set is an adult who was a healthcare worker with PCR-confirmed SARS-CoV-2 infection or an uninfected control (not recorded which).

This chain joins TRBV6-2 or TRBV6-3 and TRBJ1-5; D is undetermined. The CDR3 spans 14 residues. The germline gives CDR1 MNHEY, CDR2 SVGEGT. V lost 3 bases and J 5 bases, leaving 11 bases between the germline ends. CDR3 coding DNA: TGTGCCAGCAGTTATGCCTTCACCTATCAGCCCCAGCATTTT. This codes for CASSYAFTYQPQHF.

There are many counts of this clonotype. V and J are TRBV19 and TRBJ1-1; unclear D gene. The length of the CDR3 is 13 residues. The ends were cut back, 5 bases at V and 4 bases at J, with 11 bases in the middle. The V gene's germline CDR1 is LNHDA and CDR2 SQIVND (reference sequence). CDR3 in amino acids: CASSLRLSTEAFF. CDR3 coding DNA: TGTGCCAGTAGTCTGCGACTCTCCACTGAAGCTTTCTTT.

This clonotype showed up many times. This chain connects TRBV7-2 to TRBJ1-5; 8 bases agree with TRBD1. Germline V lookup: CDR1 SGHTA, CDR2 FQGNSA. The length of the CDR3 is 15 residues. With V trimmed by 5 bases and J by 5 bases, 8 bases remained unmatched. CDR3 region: CASSQGALWDQPQHF. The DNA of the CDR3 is TGTGCCAGCAGCCAGGGGGCATTATGGGATCAGCCCCAGCATTTT.

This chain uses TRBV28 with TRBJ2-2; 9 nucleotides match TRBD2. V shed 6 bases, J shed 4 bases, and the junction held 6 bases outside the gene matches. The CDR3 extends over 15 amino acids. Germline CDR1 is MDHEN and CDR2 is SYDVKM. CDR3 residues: CASRIAGASTGELFF. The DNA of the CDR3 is TGTGCCAGCAGGATAGCGGGAGCATCCACCGGGGAGCTGTTTTTT.

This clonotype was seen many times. CDR3 in amino acids: CASSRGAGVVGTEAFF. CDR3 bases: TGTGCCAGCAGCAGAGGGGCAGGGGTAGTTGGCACTGAAGCTTTCTTT. The chain couples TRBV7-6 to TRBJ1-1; weak D call: TRBD1 (6 bases). This CDR3 has 16 residues. Germline V CDR1 and CDR2: SGHVS, FNYEAQ. V dropped 5 bases and J dropped 4 bases, with 20 bases sitting between them.

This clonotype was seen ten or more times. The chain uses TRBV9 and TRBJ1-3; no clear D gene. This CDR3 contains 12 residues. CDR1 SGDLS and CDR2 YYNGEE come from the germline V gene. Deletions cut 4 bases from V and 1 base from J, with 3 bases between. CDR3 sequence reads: CASSLSGNTIYF. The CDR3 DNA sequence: TGTGCCAGCAGCTTGTCTGGAAACACCATATATTTT.

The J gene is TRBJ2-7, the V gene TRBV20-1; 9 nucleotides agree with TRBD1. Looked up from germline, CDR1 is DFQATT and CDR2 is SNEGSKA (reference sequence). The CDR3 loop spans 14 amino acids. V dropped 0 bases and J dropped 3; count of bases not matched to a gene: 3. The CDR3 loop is CSARDGGQGYEQYF. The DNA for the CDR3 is TGCAGTGCTAGAGATGGGGGACAGGGCTACGAGCAGTACTTC.

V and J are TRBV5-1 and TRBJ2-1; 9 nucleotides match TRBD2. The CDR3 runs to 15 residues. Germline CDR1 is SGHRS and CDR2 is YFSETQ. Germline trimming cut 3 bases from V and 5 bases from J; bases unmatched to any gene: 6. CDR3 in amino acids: CASSSERGAHNEQFF. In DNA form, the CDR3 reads TGCGCCAGCAGCTCGGAGCGGGGGGCCCACAATGAGCAGTTCTTC.

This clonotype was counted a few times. The CDR3: CASSQNRGSDTEAFF. The DNA for the CDR3 is TGTGCCAGCAGCCAAAATCGGGGGTCGGACACTGAAGCTTTCTTT. The chain couples TRBV16 to TRBJ1-1, with TRBD1 as a possible D gene (5 bases). V was cut by 2 bases and J by 3 bases, with 13 bases left in between. The length of the CDR3 is 15 residues. Looked up from germline, CDR1 is KGHSY and CDR2 is FQNENV.

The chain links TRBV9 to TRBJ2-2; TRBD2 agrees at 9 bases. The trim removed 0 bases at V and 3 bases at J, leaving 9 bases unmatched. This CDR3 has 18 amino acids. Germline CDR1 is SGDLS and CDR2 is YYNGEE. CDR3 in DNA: TGTGCCAGCAGCGTAGGCGGGGGGGCAGGGACGGACACCGGGGAGCTGTTTTTT. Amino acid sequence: CASSVGGGAGTDTGELFF. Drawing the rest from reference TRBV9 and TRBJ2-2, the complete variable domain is DSGVTQTPKHLITATGQRVTLRCSPRSGDLSVYWYQQSLDQGLQFLIQYYNGEERAKGNILERFSAQQFPDLHSELNLSSLELGDSALYFCASSVGGGAGTDTGELFFGEGSRLTVL.

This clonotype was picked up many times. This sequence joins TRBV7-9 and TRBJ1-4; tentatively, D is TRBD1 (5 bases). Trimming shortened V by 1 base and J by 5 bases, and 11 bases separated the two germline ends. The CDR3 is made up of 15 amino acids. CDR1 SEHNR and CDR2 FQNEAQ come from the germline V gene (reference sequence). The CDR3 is CASSLGRGLNEKLFF. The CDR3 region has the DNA TGTGCCAGCAGCTTAGGGAGGGGCTTGAATGAAAAACTGTTTTTT.

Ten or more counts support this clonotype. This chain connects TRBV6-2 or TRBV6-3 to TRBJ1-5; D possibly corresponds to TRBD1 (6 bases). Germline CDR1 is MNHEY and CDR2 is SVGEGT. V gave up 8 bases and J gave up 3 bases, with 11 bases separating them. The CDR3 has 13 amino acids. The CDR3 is CASGGQFNQPQHF. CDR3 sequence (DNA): TGTGCCAGCGGAGGACAGTTCAATCAGCCCCAGCATTTT.

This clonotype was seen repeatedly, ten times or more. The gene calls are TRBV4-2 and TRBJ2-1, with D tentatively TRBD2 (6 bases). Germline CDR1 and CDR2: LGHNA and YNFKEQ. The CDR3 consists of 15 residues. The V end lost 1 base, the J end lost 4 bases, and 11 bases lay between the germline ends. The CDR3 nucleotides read TGTGCCAGCAGCCAAGGTAGCGGAGTATACAATGAGCAGTTCTTC. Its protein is CASSQGSGVYNEQFF.

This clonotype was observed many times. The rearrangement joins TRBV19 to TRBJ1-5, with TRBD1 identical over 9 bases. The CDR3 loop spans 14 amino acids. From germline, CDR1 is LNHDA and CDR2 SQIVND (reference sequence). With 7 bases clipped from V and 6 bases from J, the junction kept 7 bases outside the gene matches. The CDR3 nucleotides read TGTGCCAGTACCTATGGGACAGGGTCTCAGCCCCAGCATTTT. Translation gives CASTYGTGSQPQHF.

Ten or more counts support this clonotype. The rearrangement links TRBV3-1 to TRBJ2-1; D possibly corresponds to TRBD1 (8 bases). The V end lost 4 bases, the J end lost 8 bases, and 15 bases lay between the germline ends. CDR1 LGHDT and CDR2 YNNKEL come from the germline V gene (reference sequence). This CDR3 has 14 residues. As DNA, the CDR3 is TGTGCCAGCAGCCCCCGACAGGGGAGGGATGAGCAGTTCTTC. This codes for CASSPRQGRDEQFF.

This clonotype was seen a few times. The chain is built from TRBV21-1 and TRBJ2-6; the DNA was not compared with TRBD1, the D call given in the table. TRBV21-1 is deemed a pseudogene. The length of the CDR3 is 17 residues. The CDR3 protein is CAIPGDRGFGGANVLTF. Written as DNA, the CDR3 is TGTGCCATCCCCGGGGACAGGGGGTTTGGTGGGGCCAACGTCCTGACTTTC.

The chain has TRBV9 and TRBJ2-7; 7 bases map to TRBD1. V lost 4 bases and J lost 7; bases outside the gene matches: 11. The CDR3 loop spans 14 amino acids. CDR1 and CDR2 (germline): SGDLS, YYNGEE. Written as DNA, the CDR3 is TGTGCCAGCAGCAAACAGGGGTTTTCAGGGGAGCAGTACTTC. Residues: CASSKQGFSGEQYF.

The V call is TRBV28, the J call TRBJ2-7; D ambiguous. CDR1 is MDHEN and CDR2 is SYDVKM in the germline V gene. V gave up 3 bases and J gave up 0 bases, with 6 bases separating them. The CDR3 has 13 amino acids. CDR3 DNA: TGTGCCAGCAGTTTGATGGGCTCCTACGAGCAGTACTTC. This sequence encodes CASSLMGSYEQYF.

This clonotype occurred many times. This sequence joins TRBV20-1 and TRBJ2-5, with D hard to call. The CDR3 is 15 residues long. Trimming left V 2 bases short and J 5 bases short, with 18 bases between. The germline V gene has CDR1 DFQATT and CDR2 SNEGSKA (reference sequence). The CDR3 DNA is TGCAGTGCTAGACTTCTCGCGCCGGCAGCCGAGACCCAGTACTTC. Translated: CSARLLAPAAETQYF.

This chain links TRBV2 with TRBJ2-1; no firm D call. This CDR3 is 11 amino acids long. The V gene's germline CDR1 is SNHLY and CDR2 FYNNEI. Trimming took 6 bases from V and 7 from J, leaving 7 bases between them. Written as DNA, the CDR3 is TGTGCCAGCAGGGCCTCGAATGAGCAGTTCTTC. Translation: CASRASNEQFF.

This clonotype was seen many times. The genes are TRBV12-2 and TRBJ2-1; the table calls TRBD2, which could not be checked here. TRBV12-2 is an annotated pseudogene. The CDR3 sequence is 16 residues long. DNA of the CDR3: TGTGCAAGTCGCTTAACCGGACTAGCGGGATGTTATGAGCAGTTCTTC. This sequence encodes CASRLTGLAGCYEQFF.

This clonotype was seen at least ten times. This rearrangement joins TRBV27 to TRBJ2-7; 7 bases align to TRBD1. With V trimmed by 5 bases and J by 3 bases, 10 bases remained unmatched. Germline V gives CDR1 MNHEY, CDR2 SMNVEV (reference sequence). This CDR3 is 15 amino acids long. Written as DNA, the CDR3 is TGTGCCAGCAGTCTACTGAGGGACAGAAACTACGAGCAGTACTTC. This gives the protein CASSLLRDRNYEQYF.